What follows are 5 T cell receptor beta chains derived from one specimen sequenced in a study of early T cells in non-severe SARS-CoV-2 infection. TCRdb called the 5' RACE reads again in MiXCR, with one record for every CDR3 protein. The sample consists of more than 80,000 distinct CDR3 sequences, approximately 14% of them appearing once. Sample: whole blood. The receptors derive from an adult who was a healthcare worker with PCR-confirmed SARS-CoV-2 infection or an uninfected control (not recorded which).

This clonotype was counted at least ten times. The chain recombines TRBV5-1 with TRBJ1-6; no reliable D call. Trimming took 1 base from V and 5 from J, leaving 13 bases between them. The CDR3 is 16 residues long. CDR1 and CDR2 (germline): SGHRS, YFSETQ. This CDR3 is CASSLTPAIDNSPLHF. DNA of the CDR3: TGCGCCAGCAGCTTGACGCCCGCCATCGATAATTCACCCCTCCACTTT.

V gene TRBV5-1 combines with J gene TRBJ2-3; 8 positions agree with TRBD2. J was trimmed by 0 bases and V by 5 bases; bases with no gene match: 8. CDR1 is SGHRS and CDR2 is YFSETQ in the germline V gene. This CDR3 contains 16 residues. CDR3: CASRRTSPPSTDTQYF. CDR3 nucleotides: TGCGCCAGCAGGAGGACTAGCCCTCCTAGCACAGATACGCAGTATTTT.

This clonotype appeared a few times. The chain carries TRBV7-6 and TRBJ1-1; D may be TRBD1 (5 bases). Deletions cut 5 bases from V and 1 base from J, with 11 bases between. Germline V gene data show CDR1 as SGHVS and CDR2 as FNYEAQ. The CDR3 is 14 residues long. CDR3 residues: CASSQGLENTEAFF. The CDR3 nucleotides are TGTGCCAGCAGCCAGGGACTTGAGAACACTGAAGCTTTCTTT.

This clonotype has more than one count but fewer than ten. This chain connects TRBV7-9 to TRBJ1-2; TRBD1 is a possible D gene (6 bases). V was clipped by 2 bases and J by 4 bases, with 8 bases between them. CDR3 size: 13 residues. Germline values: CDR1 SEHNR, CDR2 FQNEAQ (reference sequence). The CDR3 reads CASSLQGPYGYTF. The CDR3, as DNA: TGTGCCAGCAGCTTACAGGGGCCCTATGGCTACACCTTC.

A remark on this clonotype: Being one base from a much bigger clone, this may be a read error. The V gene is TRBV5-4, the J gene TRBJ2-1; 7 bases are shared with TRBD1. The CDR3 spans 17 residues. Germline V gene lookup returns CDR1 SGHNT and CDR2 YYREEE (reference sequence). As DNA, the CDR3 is TGTGCCAGCAGCCACTCGACGGACAGGCCACGTTACAATGTGCAGTTCTTC. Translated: CASSHSTDRPRYNVQFF.